These T cell receptor beta chains were read from a single sample in a study of OX40 agonist ivuxolimab in advanced cancers. Measured with immunoSEQ multiplex PCR; TCRdb has only the in-frame clones, and not every one. This table holds around 60,000 clones, roughly 77% found once. The sample in question was CD4+ or CD8+ T cells sorted from blood, obtained in a trial of the OX40 agonist ivuxolimab. The receptors were sampled from an adult with an advanced solid tumor such as melanoma, head and neck, liver or kidney cancer. The CDR3 runs from the conserved cysteine through the conserved F or W. The order of the fields is D gene, V gene, J gene, clone size, CDR3 protein, CDR3 DNA. The D gene is left open where the match is weak. Only part of the rows carry a size: once, few, many, or a class if the clone is expanded.

d_call: TRBD1
v_call: TRBV30
j_call: TRBJ1-2
clone_size: .
cdr3_aa: CAWSGTGPPFADGYTF
cdr3_nt: TGTGCCTGGAGTGGGACAGGCCCTCCGTTTGCGGATGGCTACACCTTC

d_call: .
v_call: TRBV19
j_call: TRBJ2-7
clone_size: .
cdr3_aa: CASSIDKTGEYEQYF
cdr3_nt: TGTGCCAGTAGTATCGATAAGACCGGAGAGTACGAGCAGTACTTC

d_call: .
v_call: TRBV5-1
j_call: TRBJ1-3
clone_size: .
cdr3_aa: CASSEGHSGNTIYF
cdr3_nt: TGCGCCAGCAGCGAAGGGCACTCTGGAAACACCATATATTTT

d_call: .
v_call: TRBV28
j_call: TRBJ2-6
clone_size: .
cdr3_aa: CASRVNVGGANVLTF
cdr3_nt: TGTGCCAGCAGGGTTAATGTGGGGGGGGCCAACGTCCTGACTTTC

d_call: TRBD2
v_call: TRBV11-2
j_call: TRBJ2-5
clone_size: .
cdr3_aa: CASSPRLAGGTETQYF
cdr3_nt: TGTGCCAGCAGCCCAAGACTAGCGGGAGGGACGGAGACCCAGTACTTC

d_call: .
v_call: TRBV6-5
j_call: TRBJ1-3
clone_size: .
cdr3_aa: CASSYSGGQGNTIYF
cdr3_nt: TGTGCCAGCAGTTACTCGGGGGGACAAGGAAACACCATATATTTT

d_call: .
v_call: TRBV18
j_call: TRBJ2-3
clone_size: .
cdr3_aa: CASPDGNTDTQYF
cdr3_nt: TGTGCCAGCCCCGACGGGAACACAGATACGCAGTATTTT

d_call: TRBD1
v_call: TRBV19
j_call: TRBJ2-1
clone_size: .
cdr3_aa: CASTGQGSVEQFF
cdr3_nt: TGTGCCAGCACTGGACAGGGGTCGGTTGAGCAGTTCTTC

d_call: .
v_call: TRBV6-1
j_call: TRBJ2-7
clone_size: .
cdr3_aa: CASSEALAGDTYEQYF
cdr3_nt: TGTGCCAGCAGTGAAGCGCTGGCGGGGGACACCTACGAGCAGTACTTC

d_call: .
v_call: TRBV28
j_call: TRBJ2-2
clone_size: .
cdr3_aa: CASSLNGELFF
cdr3_nt: TGTGCCAGCAGTTTAAACGGGGAGCTGTTTTTT

d_call: .
v_call: TRBV4-1
j_call: TRBJ1-3
clone_size: .
cdr3_aa: CASSPGEGNTIYF
cdr3_nt: TGCGCCAGCAGCCCGGGGGAGGGGAACACCATATATTTT

d_call: TRBD1
v_call: TRBV7-9
j_call: TRBJ1-2
clone_size: .
cdr3_aa: CASSLTGDYGYTF
cdr3_nt: TGTGCCAGCAGCCTGACAGGGGACTATGGCTACACCTTC

d_call: .
v_call: TRBV28
j_call: TRBJ1-1
clone_size: .
cdr3_aa: CASSLSLRRNTEAFF
cdr3_nt: TGTGCCAGCAGTTTGTCCCTAAGGAGGAACACTGAAGCTTTCTTT

d_call: .
v_call: TRBV19
j_call: TRBJ1-5
clone_size: .
cdr3_aa: CASSTLSGPQHF
cdr3_nt: TGTGCCAGTAGTACCCTTTCGGGTCCCCAGCATTTT

d_call: .
v_call: TRBV2
j_call: TRBJ1-5
clone_size: .
cdr3_aa: CASSEDSPNQPQHF
cdr3_nt: TGTGCCAGCAGTGAGGACAGCCCAAATCAGCCCCAGCATTTT

d_call: .
v_call: TRBV7-8
j_call: TRBJ2-3
clone_size: .
cdr3_aa: CASSSPRERVRDTQYF
cdr3_nt: TGTGCCAGCAGCTCCCCGCGAGAGAGGGTGAGAGATACGCAGTATTTT

d_call: TRBD1
v_call: TRBV18
j_call: TRBJ1-2
clone_size: once
cdr3_aa: CASSPSGGTANYGYTF
cdr3_nt: TGTGCCAGCTCACCGTCAGGGGGCACAGCTAACTATGGCTACACCTTC

d_call: .
v_call: TRBV29-1
j_call: TRBJ1-1
clone_size: once
cdr3_aa: CSVSRGTGGPRTEAFF
cdr3_nt: TGCAGCGTTTCAAGAGGGACTGGAGGCCCTCGCACTGAAGCTTTCTTT

d_call: .
v_call: TRBV19
j_call: TRBJ2-5
clone_size: .
cdr3_aa: CASSLRGQETQYF
cdr3_nt: TGTGCCAGTAGTTTGCGGGGCCAAGAGACCCAGTACTTC

d_call: .
v_call: TRBV6-5
j_call: TRBJ2-7
clone_size: .
cdr3_aa: CASSYGGTYYEQYF
cdr3_nt: TGTGCCAGCAGTTACGGAGGGACCTACTACGAGCAGTACTTC

d_call: TRBD2
v_call: TRBV6-1
j_call: TRBJ2-5
clone_size: .
cdr3_aa: CASSEAIGGGQETQYF
cdr3_nt: TGTGCCAGCAGTGAAGCCATCGGGGGAGGGCAAGAGACCCAGTACTTC

d_call: .
v_call: TRBV19
j_call: TRBJ2-5
clone_size: once
cdr3_aa: CASNDGGGETQYF
cdr3_nt: TGTGCCAGTAACGATGGTGGGGGAGAGACCCAGTACTTC

d_call: TRBD2
v_call: TRBV5-1
j_call: TRBJ2-1
clone_size: .
cdr3_aa: CASSFRLAGYNEQFF
cdr3_nt: TGCGCCAGCAGCTTCAGGCTAGCGGGCTACAATGAGCAGTTCTTC

d_call: .
v_call: TRBV10-3
j_call: TRBJ2-7
clone_size: .
cdr3_aa: CATTAPRDLSYEQYF
cdr3_nt: TGTGCCACCACAGCCCCCAGGGACCTCTCCTACGAGCAGTACTTC

d_call: TRBD1
v_call: TRBV29-1
j_call: TRBJ2-7
clone_size: .
cdr3_aa: CSVVTGSSYEQYF
cdr3_nt: TGCAGCGTAGTGACAGGGAGCTCCTACGAGCAGTACTTC

d_call: .
v_call: TRBV7-2
j_call: TRBJ1-4
clone_size: .
cdr3_aa: CASSLSEGNEKLFF
cdr3_nt: TGTGCCAGCAGCTTAAGCGAGGGTAACGAAAAACTGTTTTTT

d_call: .
v_call: TRBV7-3
j_call: TRBJ1-2
clone_size: .
cdr3_aa: CASSLAGGYGYTF
cdr3_nt: TGTGCCAGCAGCCTCGCTGGAGGCTATGGCTACACCTTC

d_call: TRBD1
v_call: TRBV7-3
j_call: TRBJ2-7
clone_size: .
cdr3_aa: CASSLSREPGQGNQAGAYEQYF
cdr3_nt: TGTGCCAGCAGCTTAAGTAGAGAGCCGGGACAGGGGAACCAGGCGGGTGCCTACGAGCAGTACTTC

d_call: .
v_call: TRBV18
j_call: TRBJ1-3
clone_size: .
cdr3_aa: CASSLNSGNTIYF
cdr3_nt: TGTGCCAGCTCCCTAAACTCTGGAAACACCATATATTTT

d_call: TRBD1
v_call: TRBV15
j_call: TRBJ1-4
clone_size: .
cdr3_aa: CATRDRVEEKLFF
cdr3_nt: TGTGCCACCCGGGACAGGGTGGAAGAAAAACTGTTTTTT

d_call: .
v_call: TRBV6-1
j_call: TRBJ2-2
clone_size: few
cdr3_aa: CASKSSLNTGELFF
cdr3_nt: TGTGCCAGCAAATCCTCGCTGAACACCGGGGAGCTGTTTTTT

d_call: TRBD2
v_call: TRBV18
j_call: TRBJ2-1
clone_size: .
cdr3_aa: CASSLLAGDNEQFF
cdr3_nt: TGTGCCAGCTCACTGCTAGCGGGGGATAATGAGCAGTTCTTC

d_call: .
v_call: TRBV6-1
j_call: TRBJ1-5
clone_size: .
cdr3_aa: CASSKGNQPQHF
cdr3_nt: TGTGCCAGCAGTAAGGGGAATCAGCCCCAGCATTTT

d_call: .
v_call: TRBV4-1
j_call: TRBJ1-2
clone_size: once
cdr3_aa: CASSQDHIANYGYTF
cdr3_nt: TGCGCCAGCAGCCAAGATCATATTGCTAACTATGGCTACACCTTC